One sample yielded the 11 T cell receptor beta chains listed below, sequenced in a study of graft-versus-host responses after intestinal transplantation. Libraries were prepared by immunoSEQ multiplex PCR; TCRdb keeps only in-frame clonotypes and omits some of them. The repertoire holds about 82,000 clones, with 91% as singletons. Their antigen targets remain unknown. This material consisted of unstimulated CD4+ T cells sorted from spleen or lymph node cells, taken before intestinal transplant. The receptors come from a human donor who received an intestinal transplant.

Written as DNA, the CDR3 is TGCGCCAGCAGCCACCCTCGGGAGCAGTACTTC. It translates to CASSHPREQYF. V is TRBV10-1 and J is TRBJ2-7; D is undetermined. This CDR3 spans 11 amino acids. Germline CDR1 reads WNHNN; CDR2 reads SYGVQD (reference sequence). The V and J ends lost 6 bases and 7 bases respectively, with 10 bases between them.

This clone was detected a few times. The V call is TRBV27, the J call TRBJ1-1, with D tentatively TRBD1 (5 bases). Trimming took 6 bases from V and 8 from J, leaving 10 bases between them. This CDR3 comprises 11 residues. The germline CDR1 and CDR2 sequences are MNHEY and SMNVEV (reference sequence). The CDR3 DNA sequence: TGTGCCAGCAGCACAGGTTACGAAGCTTTCTTT. This codes for CASSTGYEAFF.

This sequence joins TRBV6-5 and TRBJ2-3, with TRBD2 as a possible D gene (6 bases). CDR1 and CDR2 from the germline V gene are MNHEY and SVGAGI. This CDR3 spans 14 amino acids. The V and J ends lost 7 bases and 0 bases respectively, with 11 bases between them. CDR3 in DNA: TGTGCCAGCACCCGGCGGGGTAGCACAGATACGCAGTATTTT. Translating it yields CASTRRGSTDTQYF.

With respect to this clone: The sample carries other DNA sequences with the same CDR3. This sequence joins TRBV7-2 and TRBJ1-5, with D uncertain. Germline values: CDR1 SGHTA, CDR2 FQGNSA. V was clipped by 3 bases and J by 4 bases, with 10 bases between them. The CDR3 spans 14 residues. The CDR3 DNA sequence: TGTGCCAGCAGCTTGGAGCCGTCTAATCAGCCCCAGCATTTT. Protein product: CASSLEPSNQPQHF.

V is TRBV29-1 and J is TRBJ2-7; 11 bases align to TRBD1. With 6 bases clipped from V and 5 bases from J, the junction kept 9 bases outside the gene matches. Germline CDR1 and CDR2: SQVTM and ANQGSEA. The CDR3 totals 14 residues. In nucleotides, the CDR3 is TGCAGCGTCTTGCGGGGGGACAGGGGGAACGAGCAGTACTTC. The encoded protein is CSVLRGDRGNEQYF.

This chain connects TRBV2 to TRBJ2-5; 7 nucleotides align to TRBD2. Trimming removed 5 bases from V and 3 bases from J; junction bases left unmatched: 6. The germline V gene encodes CDR1 SNHLY and CDR2 FYNNEI. The CDR3 spans 14 residues. CDR3: CASSRAGPEETQYF. The CDR3 DNA follows: TGTGCCAGCAGTAGAGCGGGGCCGGAAGAGACCCAGTACTTC.

This chain links TRBV6-1 with TRBJ2-7, with 8 positions matching TRBD1. V gave up 6 bases and J gave up 4 bases; unmatched junction bases: 5. Germline loops: CDR1 MNHNS, CDR2 SASEGT. CDR3 length equals 13 residues. CDR3 bases: TGTGCCAGCAGCCTGACAGGGGAATACGAGCAGTACTTC. It translates to CASSLTGEYEQYF.

This chain joins TRBV7-2 and TRBJ1-2, with 8 nucleotides matching TRBD1. V trimming: 6 bases; J trimming: 4 bases; junction bases outside the gene matches: 7. From germline, CDR1 is SGHTA and CDR2 FQGNSA. The CDR3 covers 14 residues. This chain's CDR3 is CASRRGQASYGYTF. The CDR3 nucleotides read TGTGCCAGCAGGAGGGGACAGGCAAGCTATGGCTACACCTTC.

This chain joins TRBV7-7 and TRBJ2-5; 11 nucleotides line up with TRBD1. The germline V gene has CDR1 SSHAT and CDR2 FNYEAQ (reference sequence). The CDR3 spans 15 residues. The J segment lost 7 bases and the V segment lost 5 bases, leaving 9 bases of the junction unmatched. The CDR3 region has the DNA TGTGCCAGCAGCCCCGACGCCGGGACAGGGGGGACCCAGTACTTC. Translation: CASSPDAGTGGTQYF.

The CDR3 here is CASSLGQGQETQYF. The CDR3 DNA is TGTGCCAGCAGCTTGGGACAGGGGCAAGAGACCCAGTACTTC. V and J are TRBV5-6 and TRBJ2-5, with TRBD1 identical over 8 bases. Trimming removed 0 bases from V and 2 bases from J; junction bases left unmatched: 0. Germline loops: CDR1 SGHDT, CDR2 YYEEEE. The CDR3 spans 14 residues.

The chain recombines TRBV18 with TRBJ2-7, with 9 bases fitting TRBD1. Trimming took 3 bases from V and 5 from J; bases not matched to a gene: 14. The CDR3 consists of 17 residues. Looked up from germline, CDR1 is KGHSH and CDR2 is LQKENI. The CDR3, as DNA: TGTGCCAGCTCACCCCGCCGTCCCGGGACAGGGATGGACGAGCAGTACTTC. Translated: CASSPRRPGTGMDEQYF.